Following are 17 T cell receptor beta chains from one sample sequenced in a study of T cell responses to AZD1222 COVID-19 vaccine. Sequenced by immunoSEQ multiplex PCR; TCRdb stores in-frame clones only, minus some. The table has about 160,000 clones, 85% to 95% seen once. The sequences come from peripheral blood, collected on day 0 of AZD1222 vaccination. Every receptor here comes from an adult in good health.

CDR3 bases: TGTGCCAGCTCCCTTAGAGCAACTAATGAAAAACTGTTTTTT. Translated, it gives CASSLRATNEKLFF. The chain is built from TRBV27 and TRBJ1-4; D unclear. Per the germline V gene, CDR1 is MNHEY and CDR2 is SMNVEV (reference sequence). V dropped 8 bases and J dropped 0 bases, with 10 bases sitting between them. CDR3 length: 14 amino acids.

The chain uses TRBV7-9 and TRBJ2-7; D unclear. Germline V gives CDR1 SEHNR, CDR2 FQNEAQ (reference sequence). V was cut by 5 bases and J by 4 bases, with 15 bases left in between. The CDR3 runs to 14 residues. The CDR3 DNA reads as TGTGCCAGCAGCACCGACGCCGACGGATACGAGCAGTACGTC. It is translated as CASSTDADGYEQYV.

The V gene is TRBV19, the J gene TRBJ1-1; D not certain. V lost 0 bases and J 1 base, leaving 6 bases between the germline ends. The CDR3 runs 14 residues. Germline CDR1 LNHDA, CDR2 SQIVND (reference sequence). DNA of the CDR3: TGTGCCAGTAGTATAGACAGGTGGAACACTGAAGCTTTCTTT. Translation gives CASSIDRWNTEAFF.

The chain uses TRBV5-1 and TRBJ2-7; D remains unclear. This CDR3 has 12 residues. Germline V gives CDR1 SGHRS, CDR2 YFSETQ. V dropped 2 bases and J dropped 0 bases, with 3 bases sitting between them. The CDR3: CASSFYSYEQYV. CDR3 nucleotide sequence: TGCGCCAGCAGCTTTTACTCCTACGAGCAGTACGTC.

The chain employs TRBV2 and TRBJ2-2, with unresolved D. The germline CDR1 and CDR2 sequences are SNHLY and FYNNEI. This CDR3 has 14 amino acids. Trimming left V 8 bases short and J 1 base short, with 11 bases between. The CDR3 DNA reads as TGTGCCAGCTCCCACAAGCGGAACACCGGGGAGCTGTTTTTT. Protein: CASSHKRNTGELFF. The full variable domain, in which reference TRBV2 and TRBJ2-2 provide the parts outside the CDR3, is EPEVTQTPSHQVTQMGQEVILRCVPISNHLYFYWYRQILGQKVEFLVSFYNNEISEKSEIFDDQFSVERPDGSNFTLKIRSTKLEDSAMYFCASSHKRNTGELFFGEGSRLTVL.

The chain carries TRBV3-1 (or the pseudogene TRBV3-2) and TRBJ1-1; possible D gene TRBD1, 5 bases. The V gene lost 2 bases and the J gene lost 3 bases, with 13 bases spanning the gap. This CDR3 region has 15 residues. Germline CDR1 and CDR2: LGHDT and YNNKEL (reference sequence). CDR3 coding DNA: TGTGCCAGCAGCCAAACCCAGGGCGGCGACACTGAAGCTTTCTTT. Translating gives CASSQTQGGDTEAFF.

The chain carries TRBV18 and TRBJ1-5; D gene uncertain. Germline lookup yields CDR1 KGHSH and CDR2 LQKENI. The CDR3 has 13 amino acids. V lost 1 base, J lost 11 bases, and 12 bases lay in between. The CDR3 nucleotides read TGTGCCAGCTCACCACGGACCGGGGAGGCCCAGCATTTT. Translated: CASSPRTGEAQHF.

This clone was detected once. The chain carries TRBV27 and TRBJ1-1; TRBD1 matches 7 bases. CDR3 length equals 15 residues. The germline V gene encodes CDR1 MNHEY and CDR2 SMNVEV (reference sequence). The V gene end was trimmed by 5 bases and the J gene end by 1 base; junction bases not matched to a gene: 7. CDR3 protein: CASSHPGTANTEAFF. CDR3 in DNA: TGTGCCAGCAGTCATCCCGGGACAGCGAACACTGAAGCTTTCTTT.

The chain carries TRBV18 and TRBJ2-1; 10 bases map to TRBD2. Per germline, CDR1 KGHSH and CDR2 LQKENI. Germline trimming cut 5 bases from V and 7 bases from J; bases unmatched to any gene: 5. The CDR3 has 14 amino acids. The CDR3 spells CASSEREGTNEQFF. The CDR3 DNA sequence: TGTGCCAGCTCAGAGCGGGAGGGTACTAATGAGCAGTTCTTC.

This clone was seen just once. The J gene is TRBJ1-4, the V gene TRBV27, with TRBD1 matching 9 bases. CDR3 length: 17 residues. Germline trimming cut 4 bases from V and 2 bases from J; bases unmatched to any gene: 8. In germline, CDR1 is MNHEY, CDR2 SMNVEV (reference sequence). CDR3 residues: CASSSRGQGGTNEKLFF. As DNA, the CDR3 is TGTGCCAGCAGTTCCCGGGGACAGGGAGGCACTAATGAAAAACTGTTTTTT.

CDR3 protein: CASSPKTGGYAEAFF. The CDR3 DNA is TGCGCCAGCAGCCCGAAGACAGGGGGCTATGCTGAAGCTTTCTTT. The chain carries TRBV10-2 and TRBJ1-1; 10 positions agree with TRBD1. The CDR3 runs to 15 residues. V dropped 6 bases and J dropped 6; count of bases not matched to a gene: 10. Germline CDR1 reads WSHSY; CDR2 reads SAAADI.

The chain links TRBV6-5 to TRBJ1-3; 8 bases agree with TRBD1. Looked up from germline, CDR1 is MNHEY and CDR2 is SVGAGI. The junction had 4 bases not matched to a gene; V was cut back by 6 bases and J by 0 bases. The CDR3 is 15 residues long. This chain's CDR3 is CASSTDRGSGNTIYF. Written as DNA, the CDR3 is TGTGCCAGCAGCACTGACAGGGGCTCTGGAAACACCATATATTTT.

The chain has TRBV6-6 and TRBJ1-2; a possible D gene is TRBD1 (5 bases). CDR1 and CDR2 (germline): MNHNY, SVGAGI (reference sequence). Deletions cut 8 bases from V and 1 base from J, with 20 bases between. The CDR3 runs to 16 residues. The CDR3 DNA reads as TGTGCCAGCCGTAACGGTGGCAGGGTGGATAACTATGGCTACACCTTC. Translating gives CASRNGGRVDNYGYTF.

This sequence joins TRBV7-2 and TRBJ1-4, with no clear D. This CDR3 is built from 14 residues. Germline lookup yields CDR1 SGHTA and CDR2 FQGNSA. V was pared by 1 base and J by 8 bases, with 11 bases between. The CDR3 DNA reads TGTGCCAGCAGCTTAGTCGCAAATCGGGAAAAACTGTTTTTT. Residues: CASSLVANREKLFF.

The chain carries TRBV7-9 and TRBJ1-3; D is possibly TRBD1 (6 bases). Germline V gene lookup returns CDR1 SEHNR and CDR2 FQNEAQ (reference sequence). This CDR3 contains 16 residues. V was clipped by 6 bases and J by 0 bases, with 15 bases between them. The CDR3 loop is CASRSSRGLSGNTIYF. Here the CDR3 DNA reads TGTGCCAGCAGATCTTCCAGGGGCCTCTCTGGAAACACCATATATTTT.

The chain employs TRBV10-3 and TRBJ2-3, with 12 bases aligning to TRBD2. Germline V gene sequence: CDR1 ENHRY, CDR2 SYGVKD. The CDR3 runs 16 residues. J was trimmed by 2 bases and V by 9 bases; bases with no gene match: 9. The CDR3 protein is CAITPGLAGTTDTQYF. The CDR3, as DNA: TGTGCCATAACACCAGGACTAGCGGGGACCACAGATACGCAGTATTTT.

The rearrangement joins TRBV3-1 (or the pseudogene TRBV3-2) to TRBJ1-3; the D is unclear. In germline, CDR1 is LGHDT, CDR2 YNNKEL (reference sequence). The CDR3 runs 14 residues. The V and J ends lost 4 bases and 2 bases respectively, with 9 bases between them. CDR3 in amino acids: CASSRDSTGNTIYF. The CDR3 region has the DNA TGTGCCAGCAGCCGAGACTCCACTGGAAACACCATATATTTT.